Listed below are T cell receptor beta chains from one sample, sequenced in a study of CD8+ T cells in alopecia areata. Generated by immunoSEQ multiplex PCR, the TCRdb table keeps only in-frame clones and is missing some. The sample lists some 200,000 clones; roughly three fifths were seen once. The starting material was CD4+ T cells sorted from blood, obtained at week 4, from a patient treated with tofacitinib. The origin of the receptors is a human donor with alopecia areata. The CDR3 runs from the conserved cysteine through the conserved F or W. Each record gives: clone size, J gene, D gene, V gene, CDR3 protein, CDR3 DNA. The D gene is left open where the match is weak. Only part of the rows carry a size: once, few, many, or a class if the clone is expanded.

>once|TRBJ2-5|TRBD2|TRBV9
CASSVEGLAGDAGETQYF
TGTGCCAGCAGCGTAGAGGGACTAGCGGGGGACGCTGGAGAGACCCAGTACTTC
>once|TRBJ1-2|NA|TRBV6-6
CAIRRGDPYGYTF
TGTGCCATCAGGAGAGGAGACCCCTATGGCTACACCTTC
>NA|TRBJ2-7|NA|TRBV29-1
CSVEESGVTDEQYF
TGCAGCGTTGAAGAAAGTGGGGTAACGGACGAGCAGTACTTC
>NA|TRBJ2-1|TRBD1|TRBV30
CAWGPGQGPNEQFF
TGTGCCTGGGGACCCGGACAGGGTCCCAATGAGCAGTTCTTC
>few|TRBJ1-4|TRBD1|TRBV7-2
CASSPDRGNEKLFF
TGTGCCAGCAGCCCGGACAGGGGTAATGAAAAACTGTTTTTT
>NA|TRBJ2-6|NA|TRBV6-5
CASSPYSSGANVLTF
TGTGCCAGCAGCCCCTACAGCTCTGGGGCCAACGTCCTGACTTTC
>NA|TRBJ1-1|TRBD1|TRBV7-8
CASSLASGGVTEAFF
TGTGCCAGCAGCTTAGCATCAGGGGGGGTCACTGAAGCTTTCTTT
>many|TRBJ2-3|NA|TRBV10-3
CAISENIRNTQYF
TGTGCCATCAGTGAGAATATCCGAAATACGCAGTATTTT
>few|TRBJ2-2|NA|TRBV7-9
CASSSSVGPQYTGELFF
TGTGCCAGCAGCTCCTCCGTCGGTCCTCAATACACCGGGGAGCTGTTTTTT
>NA|TRBJ2-5|NA|TRBV5-1
CASSLASSADQETQYF
TGCGCCAGCAGCCTTGCCTCGTCAGCGGACCAAGAGACCCAGTACTTC
>few|TRBJ2-1|NA|TRBV29-1
CSVKPGRVDEQFF
TGCAGCGTTAAACCGGGGCGGGTCGATGAGCAGTTCTTC
>NA|TRBJ1-4|NA|TRBV7-2
CASSLALPEYKSTNEKLFF
TGTGCCAGCAGCTTAGCCCTCCCTGAGTACAAATCAACTAATGAAAAACTGTTTTTT
>NA|TRBJ1-1|NA|TRBV2
CASSEGGTEAFF
TGTGCCAGCAGTGAAGGAGGCACTGAAGCTTTCTTT
>NA|TRBJ1-5|NA|TRBV5-1
CASSLAGGRLEPQHF
TGCGCCAGCAGCTTGGCCGGTGGAAGGCTGGAGCCCCAGCATTTT
>NA|TRBJ1-2|NA|TRBV7-2
CASSLAGSYGYTF
TGTGCCAGCAGCTTAGCAGGGTCCTATGGCTACACCTTC
>NA|TRBJ1-2|NA|TRBV30
CAWSNGRNYGYTF
TGTGCCTGGAGTAATGGTAGGAACTATGGCTACACCTTC
>NA|TRBJ1-1|TRBD1|TRBV5-1
CASSSQGGDAYRAEAFF
TGCGCCAGCAGCTCACAGGGGGGTGACGCCTATAGGGCTGAAGCTTTCTTT
>few|TRBJ1-1|TRBD1|TRBV29-1
CSVGGTGRNEAFF
TGCAGCGTTGGCGGGACAGGGCGGAATGAAGCTTTCTTT
>NA|TRBJ2-4|TRBD1|TRBV29-1
CSGQLQGTGKNIQYF
TGCAGCGGCCAATTGCAGGGGACAGGCAAAAACATTCAGTACTTC
>NA|TRBJ2-2|NA|TRBV6-5
CASSYRQLTGELFF
TGTGCCAGCAGTTACAGACAGCTCACCGGGGAGCTGTTTTTT
>once|TRBJ2-7|NA|TRBV5-1
CASKGGTYEQYF
TGCGCCAGCAAAGGCGGGACCTACGAGCAGTACTTC
>NA|TRBJ2-1|NA|TRBV7-7
CASSLNRGGYNEQFF
TGTGCTAGCAGCTTAAACAGGGGAGGATACAATGAGCAGTTCTTC
>NA|TRBJ1-4|NA|TRBV30
CAWSVYGAANEKLFF
TGTGCCTGGAGTGTCTATGGGGCAGCTAATGAAAAACTGTTTTTT
>NA|TRBJ2-7|TRBD1|TRBV9
CASSVAQGSYEQYF
TGTGCCAGCAGCGTAGCACAGGGGAGTTACGAGCAGTACTTC
>NA|TRBJ2-2|TRBD2|TRBV7-9
CASTQGLDTGELFF
TGTGCCAGCACCCAGGGACTAGACACCGGGGAGCTGTTTTTT
>NA|TRBJ2-3|NA|TRBV29-1
CSGRGKGGSDTQYF
TGCAGCGGGCGGGGTAAAGGGGGGAGCGATACGCAGTATTTT
>few|TRBJ2-7|NA|TRBV7-8
CASSSTAGHGYEQYF
TGTGCCAGCAGCTCAACCGCGGGACATGGCTACGAGCAGTACTTC
>NA|TRBJ1-4|TRBD1|TRBV4-2
CASSQAGGANEKLFF
TGTGCCAGCAGCCAAGCAGGGGGAGCTAATGAAAAACTGTTTTTT
>NA|TRBJ2-5|NA|TRBV6-5
CASKILETQYF
TGTGCCAGCAAAATTCTGGAGACCCAGTACTTC
>NA|TRBJ1-5|TRBD1|TRBV30
CAWSPPGQVDQPQHF
TGTGCCTGGAGTCCCCCGGGACAGGTAGATCAGCCCCAGCATTTT
>NA|TRBJ2-2|TRBD2|TRBV4-2
CASSQVRAGGTGELFF
TGTGCCAGCAGCCAAGTTCGAGCGGGGGGCACCGGGGAGCTGTTTTTT
>NA|TRBJ1-1|NA|TRBV29-1
CSVERGGDTEAFF
TGCAGCGTTGAACGAGGGGGAGACACTGAAGCTTTCTTT
>NA|TRBJ1-1|TRBD1|TRBV5-1
CASSRGQGGGTEAFF
TGCGCCAGCAGCAGGGGACAGGGCGGTGGCACTGAAGCTTTCTTT
>few|TRBJ1-2|NA|TRBV9
CASSVAEGEKYGYTF
TGTGCCAGCAGCGTAGCCGAGGGGGAGAAATATGGCTACACCTTC
>few|TRBJ2-5|TRBD1|TRBV28
CATLDRGKETQYF
TGTGCCACCCTGGACAGGGGAAAAGAGACCCAGTACTTC
>many|TRBJ1-3|NA|TRBV9
CASSVGWGLYGNTIYF
TGTGCCAGCAGCGTAGGTTGGGGGCTCTACGGAAACACCATATATTTT
>few|TRBJ2-6|NA|TRBV7-3
CASSASSGANVLTF
TGTGCCAGCAGCGCGTCGAGTGGGGCCAACGTCCTGACTTTC
>few|TRBJ2-1|TRBD2|TRBV2
CASSELGEGEQFF
TGTGCCAGCAGTGAGTTAGGGGAGGGTGAGCAGTTCTTC
>NA|TRBJ1-1|NA|TRBV27
CARGNHRENTEAFF
TGTGCCAGAGGGAACCACAGGGAGAACACTGAAGCTTTCTTT
>NA|TRBJ2-3|NA|TRBV20-1
CSATLPDTQYF
TGCAGTGCCACCTTGCCAGATACGCAGTATTTT
>few|TRBJ1-5|NA|TRBV7-9
CASSPDGNQPQHF
TGTGCCAGCAGCCCGGACGGAAATCAGCCCCAGCATTTT
>NA|TRBJ1-1|NA|TRBV4-2
CASSQDGGSTEAFF
TGTGCCAGCAGCCAAGACGGCGGGAGCACTGAAGCTTTCTTT
>NA|TRBJ1-1|NA|TRBV28
CASSFAGRNTEAFF
TGTGCCAGCAGTTTCGCCGGCCGGAACACTGAAGCTTTCTTT
>once|TRBJ2-6|TRBD1|TRBV11-2
CASSQGAGANVLTF
TGTGCCAGCAGCCAGGGGGCTGGGGCCAACGTCCTGACTTTC
>NA|TRBJ1-1|TRBD1|TRBV30
CAWRGDRGTEAFF
TGTGCCTGGAGGGGGGACAGGGGAACTGAAGCTTTCTTT
>NA|TRBJ2-5|NA|TRBV14
CASSQDLGNQETQYF
TGTGCCAGCAGCCAAGACTTGGGGAATCAAGAGACCCAGTACTTC
>NA|TRBJ1-3|NA|TRBV30
CAWSGDRTFSGNTIYF
TGTGCCTGGAGTGGTGACAGGACCTTTTCTGGAAACACCATATATTTT
>few|TRBJ1-6|TRBD1|TRBV25-1
CASSGPTGSNSPLHF
TGTGCCAGCAGTGGGCCGACAGGGAGTAATTCACCCCTCCACTTT
>NA|TRBJ2-2|NA|TRBV6-5
CASSYPAGFITGELFF
TGTGCCAGCAGTTACCCAGCGGGCTTCATCACCGGGGAGCTGTTTTTT
>NA|TRBJ1-5|NA|TRBV30
CAWSVFRRTGNQPQHF
TGTGCCTGGAGTGTGTTTAGGCGGACGGGCAATCAGCCCCAGCATTTT
>few|TRBJ2-7|NA|TRBV5-1
CASSEETGFSTIF
TGCGCCAGCAGCGAAGAAACAGGGTTCTCCACCATCTTC
>few|TRBJ2-7|NA|TRBV4-1
CASSRQEIYEQYF
TGCGCCAGCAGCCGTCAGGAGATCTACGAGCAGTACTTC
>NA|TRBJ1-1|NA|TRBV6-5
CASSYSSGEGNTEAFF
TGTGCCAGCAGTTACTCATCGGGGGAGGGGAACACTGAAGCTTTCTTT
>few|TRBJ2-5|NA|TRBV23-1
CASSQGSGQETQYF
TGCGCCAGCAGTCAGGGCTCGGGGCAAGAGACCCAGTACTTC
>NA|TRBJ2-7|TRBD1|TRBV4-1
CASSQTGAPGEQYF
TGCGCCAGCAGCCAGACAGGGGCCCCGGGTGAGCAGTACTTC
>NA|TRBJ1-2|NA|TRBV27
CASSRNGQGDNYGYTF
TGTGCCAGCAGCAGAAATGGTCAGGGAGATAACTATGGCTACACCTTC
>NA|TRBJ2-7|TRBD1|TRBV6-5
CASLRTGGIYEQYF
TGTGCCAGCTTACGGACAGGGGGTATTTACGAGCAGTACTTC
>once|TRBJ2-5|NA|TRBV9
CASSVAPTEETQYF
TGTGCCAGCAGCGTTGCCCCGACCGAAGAGACCCAGTACTTC
>NA|TRBJ1-1|NA|TRBV5-1
CASSATGGTEAFF
TGCGCCAGCAGCGCGACAGGTGGCACTGAAGCTTTCTTT